This passage covers 5 T cell receptor beta chains from one sample sequenced in a study of control samples from healthy donors and cancer patients. Repertoires were generated with immunoSEQ multiplex PCR, while TCRdb's copy carries only in-frame clones and drops some. The table lists 90,000 to 100,000 clones, approximately 84% of them singletons, with around 40% in the top ten. The sequenced material came from PBMCs. The receptors come from a man between 65 and 80 years old with lung cancer.

This clone has a single count. The chain recombines TRBV10-1 with TRBJ2-2, with TRBD1 matching over 7 bases. CDR3 size: 15 residues. V dropped 5 bases and J dropped 6; count of bases not matched to a gene: 9. CDR1 and CDR2 (germline): WNHNN, SYGVQD (reference sequence). This chain's CDR3 is CASSRDSGRSGELFF. In DNA form, the CDR3 reads TGCGCCAGCAGTAGGGACAGTGGCCGGTCCGGGGAGCTGTTTTTT.

In its sample, this clone was seen once. This chain links TRBV19 with TRBJ1-3, with D unclear. The CDR3 loop spans 14 amino acids. Germline values: CDR1 LNHDA, CDR2 SQIVND (reference sequence). Trimming pared 5 bases from V and 0 bases from J, leaving 8 bases between. DNA for the CDR3: TGTGCCAGTAGTCGGGCAGTCTCTGGAAACACCATATATTTT. It encodes CASSRAVSGNTIYF.

V usage is TRBV6-5 and J usage is TRBJ1-2; 7 bases fit TRBD1. This CDR3 has 15 amino acids. J lost 1 base, V lost 8 bases, and 10 bases had no gene match. From germline, CDR1 is MNHEY and CDR2 SVGAGI. DNA of the CDR3: TGTGCCAGCTCCCTTCAGGGGGGAGGTAACTATGGCTACACCTTC. It is translated as CASSLQGGGNYGYTF.

The V and J genes are TRBV11-1 and TRBJ2-5, with 9 bases matching TRBD2. CDR3 length: 16 amino acids. Germline CDR1 is SGHAT and CDR2 is FQDESV (reference sequence). V lost 5 bases, J lost 4 bases, and 11 bases stayed unmatched. DNA of the CDR3: TGTGCCAGCAGCCCAATGGGCATTAGCGGGGGAGAGACCCAGTACTTC. It codes for CASSPMGISGGETQYF.

V gene TRBV7-3 combines with J gene TRBJ2-1; D not certain. Trimming shortened V by 2 bases and J by 0 bases, and 11 bases separated the two germline ends. The CDR3 length is 16 residues. Per germline, CDR1 SGHTA and CDR2 FQGTGA. The DNA for the CDR3 is TGTGCCAGCAGCTTAGAGGAAGAGAGCTCCTACAATGAGCAGTTCTTC. Its protein product is CASSLEEESSYNEQFF.